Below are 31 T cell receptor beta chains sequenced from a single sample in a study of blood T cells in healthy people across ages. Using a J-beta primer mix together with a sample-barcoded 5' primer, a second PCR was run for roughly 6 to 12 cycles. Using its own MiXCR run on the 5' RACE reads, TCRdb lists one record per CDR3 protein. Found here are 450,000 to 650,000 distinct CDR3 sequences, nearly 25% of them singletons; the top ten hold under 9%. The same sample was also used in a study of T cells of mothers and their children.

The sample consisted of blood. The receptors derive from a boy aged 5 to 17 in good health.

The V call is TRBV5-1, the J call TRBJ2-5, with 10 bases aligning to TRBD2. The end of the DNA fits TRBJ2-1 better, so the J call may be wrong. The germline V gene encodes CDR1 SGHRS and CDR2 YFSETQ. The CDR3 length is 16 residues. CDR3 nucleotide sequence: TGCGCCAGCAGCCTCCGGGCTAGCGGGAGAGCGAGTGAGCAGTTCTTC. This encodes CASSLRASGRASEQFF.

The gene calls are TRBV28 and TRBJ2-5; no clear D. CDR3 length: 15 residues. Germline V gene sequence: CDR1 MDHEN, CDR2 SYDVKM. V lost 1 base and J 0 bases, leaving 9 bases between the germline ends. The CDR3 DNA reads TGTGCCAGCAGTTTATATGGGCAGCACCAAGAGACCCAGTACTTC. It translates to CASSLYGQHQETQYF.

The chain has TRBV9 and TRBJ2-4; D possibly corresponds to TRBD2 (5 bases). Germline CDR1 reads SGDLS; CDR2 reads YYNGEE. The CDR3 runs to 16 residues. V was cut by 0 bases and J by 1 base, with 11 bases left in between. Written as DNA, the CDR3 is TGTGCCAGCAGCGTAGTCGATCGCGGGGCCAAAAACATTCAGTACTTC. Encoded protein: CASSVVDRGAKNIQYF.

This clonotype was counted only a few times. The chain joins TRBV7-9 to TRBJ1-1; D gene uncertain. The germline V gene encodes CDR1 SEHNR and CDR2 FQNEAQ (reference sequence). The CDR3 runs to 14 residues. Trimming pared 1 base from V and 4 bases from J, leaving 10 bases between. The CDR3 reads CASSLDPAPTEAFF. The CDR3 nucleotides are TGTGCCAGCAGCTTAGATCCGGCACCCACTGAAGCTTTCTTT.

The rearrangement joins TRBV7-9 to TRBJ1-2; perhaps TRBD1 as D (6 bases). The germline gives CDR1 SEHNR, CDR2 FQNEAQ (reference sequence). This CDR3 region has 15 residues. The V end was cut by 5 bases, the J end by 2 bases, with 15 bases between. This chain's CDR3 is CASSPWTEINYGYTF. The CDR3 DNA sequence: TGTGCCAGCAGCCCCTGGACAGAAATAAACTATGGCTACACCTTC.

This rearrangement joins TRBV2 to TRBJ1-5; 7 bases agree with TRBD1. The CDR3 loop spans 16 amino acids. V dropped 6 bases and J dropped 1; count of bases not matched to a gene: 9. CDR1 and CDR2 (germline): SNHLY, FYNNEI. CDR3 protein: CASRTDRAGSNQPQHF. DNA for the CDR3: TGTGCCAGCAGAACCGACAGGGCGGGGAGCAATCAGCCCCAGCATTTT.

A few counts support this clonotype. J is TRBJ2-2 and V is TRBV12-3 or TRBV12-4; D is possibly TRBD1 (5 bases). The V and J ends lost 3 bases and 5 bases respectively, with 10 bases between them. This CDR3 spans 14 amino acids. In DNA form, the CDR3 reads TGTGCCAGCAGTTTGGGCAGGGCGACCGGGGAGCTGTTTTTT. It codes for CASSLGRATGELFF.

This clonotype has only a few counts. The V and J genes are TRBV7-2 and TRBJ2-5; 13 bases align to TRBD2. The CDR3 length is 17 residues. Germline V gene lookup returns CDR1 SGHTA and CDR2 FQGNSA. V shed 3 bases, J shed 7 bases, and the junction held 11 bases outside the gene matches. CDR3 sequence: CASSFLPTSGGSSTQYF. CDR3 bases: TGTGCCAGCAGCTTTCTACCGACTAGCGGGGGGTCGTCGACCCAGTACTTC. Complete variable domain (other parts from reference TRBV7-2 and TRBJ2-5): GAGVSQSPSNKVTEKGKDVELRCDPISGHTALYWYRQSLGQGLEFLIYFQGNSAPDKSGLPSDRFSAERTGGSVSTLTIQRTQQEDSAVYLCASSFLPTSGGSSTQYFGPGTRLLVL.

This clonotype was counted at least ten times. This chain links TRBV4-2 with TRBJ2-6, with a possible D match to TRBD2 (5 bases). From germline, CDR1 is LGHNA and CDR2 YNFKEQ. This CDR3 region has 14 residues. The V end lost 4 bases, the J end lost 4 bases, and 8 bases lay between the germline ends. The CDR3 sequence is CASSRGSGANVLTF. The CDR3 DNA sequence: TGTGCCAGCAGCCGCGGGTCCGGGGCCAACGTCCTGACTTTC.

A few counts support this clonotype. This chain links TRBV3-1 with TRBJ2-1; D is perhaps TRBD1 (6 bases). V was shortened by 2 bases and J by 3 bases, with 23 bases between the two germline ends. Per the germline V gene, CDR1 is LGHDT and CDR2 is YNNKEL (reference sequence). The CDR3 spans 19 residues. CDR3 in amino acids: CASSQQGNNRLSRYNEQFF. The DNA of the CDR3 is TGTGCCAGCAGCCAACAGGGGAACAACCGTTTATCCCGCTACAATGAGCAGTTCTTC.

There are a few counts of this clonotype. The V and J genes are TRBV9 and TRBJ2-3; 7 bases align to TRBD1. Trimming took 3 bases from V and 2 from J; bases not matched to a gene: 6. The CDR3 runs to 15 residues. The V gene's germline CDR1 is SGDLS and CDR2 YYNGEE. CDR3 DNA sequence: TGTGCCAGCAGCGAGACAGGGACCCTCACAGATACGCAGTATTTT. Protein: CASSETGTLTDTQYF.

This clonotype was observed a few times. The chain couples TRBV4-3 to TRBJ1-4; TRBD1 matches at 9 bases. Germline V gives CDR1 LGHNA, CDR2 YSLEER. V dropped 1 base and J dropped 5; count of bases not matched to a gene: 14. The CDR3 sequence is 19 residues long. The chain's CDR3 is CASSQVLGAPGTGNEKLFF. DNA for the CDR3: TGCGCCAGCAGCCAAGTATTGGGAGCACCCGGGACAGGGAATGAAAAACTGTTTTTT.

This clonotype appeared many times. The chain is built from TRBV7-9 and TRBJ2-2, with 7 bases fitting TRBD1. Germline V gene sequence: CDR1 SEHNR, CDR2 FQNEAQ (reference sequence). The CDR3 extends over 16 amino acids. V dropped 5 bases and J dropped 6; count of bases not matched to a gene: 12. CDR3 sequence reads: CASSPPGQRPAGELFF. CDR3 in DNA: TGTGCCAGCAGCCCCCCGGGACAGCGTCCGGCCGGGGAGCTGTTTTTT. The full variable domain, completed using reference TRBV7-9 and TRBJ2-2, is DTGVSQNPRHKITKRGQNVTFRCDPISEHNRLYWYRQTLGQGPEFLTYFQNEAQLEKSRLLSDRFSAERPKGSFSTLEIQRTEQGDSAMYLCASSPPGQRPAGELFFGEGSRLTVL.

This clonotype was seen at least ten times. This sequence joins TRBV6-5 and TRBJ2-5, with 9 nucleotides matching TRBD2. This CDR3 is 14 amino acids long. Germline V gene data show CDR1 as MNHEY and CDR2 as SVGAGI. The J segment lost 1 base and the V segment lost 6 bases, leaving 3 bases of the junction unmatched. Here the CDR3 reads CASRRLAAQETQYF. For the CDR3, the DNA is TGTGCCAGCAGACGACTAGCGGCCCAAGAGACCCAGTACTTC.

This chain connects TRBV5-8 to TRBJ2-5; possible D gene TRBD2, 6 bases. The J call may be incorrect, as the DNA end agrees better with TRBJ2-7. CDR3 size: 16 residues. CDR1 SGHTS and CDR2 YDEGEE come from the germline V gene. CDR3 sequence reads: CASSLGQRGLQDEQYF. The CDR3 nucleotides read TGTGCCAGCAGCTTGGGGCAACGGGGACTGCAGGACGAGCAGTACTTC.

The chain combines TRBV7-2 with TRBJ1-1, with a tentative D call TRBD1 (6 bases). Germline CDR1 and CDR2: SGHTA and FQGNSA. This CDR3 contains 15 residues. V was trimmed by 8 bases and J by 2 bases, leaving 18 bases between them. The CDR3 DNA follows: TGTGCCAGCGGATCCCCGTCGACAGGTAACACTGAAGCTTTCTTT. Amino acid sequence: CASGSPSTGNTEAFF.

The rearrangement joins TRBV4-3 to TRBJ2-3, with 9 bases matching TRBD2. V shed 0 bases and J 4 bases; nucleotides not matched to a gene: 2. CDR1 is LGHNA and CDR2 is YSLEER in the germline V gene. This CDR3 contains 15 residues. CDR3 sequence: CASSQEREGADTQYF. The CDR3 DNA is TGCGCCAGCAGCCAAGAGCGGGAGGGGGCAGATACGCAGTATTTT.

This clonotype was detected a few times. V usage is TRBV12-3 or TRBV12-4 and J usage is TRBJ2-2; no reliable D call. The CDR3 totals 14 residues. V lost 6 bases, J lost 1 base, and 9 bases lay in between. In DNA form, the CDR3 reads TGTGCCAGCAGGAAAGTCAGGAACACCGGGGAGCTGTTTTTT. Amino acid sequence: CASRKVRNTGELFF.

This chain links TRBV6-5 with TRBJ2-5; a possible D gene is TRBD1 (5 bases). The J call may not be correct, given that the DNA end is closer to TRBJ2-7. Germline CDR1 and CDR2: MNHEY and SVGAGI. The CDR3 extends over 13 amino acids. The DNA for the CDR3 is TGTGCCAGCAGTTACCGACGACAGTACGAGCAGTACTTC. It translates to CASSYRRQYEQYF.

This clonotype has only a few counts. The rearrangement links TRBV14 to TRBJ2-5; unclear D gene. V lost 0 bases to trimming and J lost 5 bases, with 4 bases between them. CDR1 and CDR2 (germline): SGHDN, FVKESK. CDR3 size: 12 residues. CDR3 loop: CASSQELETQYF. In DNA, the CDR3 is TGTGCCAGCAGCCAAGAATTGGAGACCCAGTACTTC.

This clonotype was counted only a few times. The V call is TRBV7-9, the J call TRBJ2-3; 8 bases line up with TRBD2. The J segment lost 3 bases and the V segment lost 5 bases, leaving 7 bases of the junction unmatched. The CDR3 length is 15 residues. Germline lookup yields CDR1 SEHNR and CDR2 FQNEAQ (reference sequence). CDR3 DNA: TGTGCCAGCAGCATATCGCGGGAGGTAACAGATACGCAGTATTTT. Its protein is CASSISREVTDTQYF.

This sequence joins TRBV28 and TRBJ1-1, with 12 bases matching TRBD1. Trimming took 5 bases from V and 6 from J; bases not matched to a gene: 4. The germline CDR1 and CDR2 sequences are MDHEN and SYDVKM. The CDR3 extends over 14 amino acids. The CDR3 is CASSGDRGRPEAFF. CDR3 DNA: TGTGCCAGCAGTGGGGACAGGGGGCGGCCTGAAGCTTTCTTT.

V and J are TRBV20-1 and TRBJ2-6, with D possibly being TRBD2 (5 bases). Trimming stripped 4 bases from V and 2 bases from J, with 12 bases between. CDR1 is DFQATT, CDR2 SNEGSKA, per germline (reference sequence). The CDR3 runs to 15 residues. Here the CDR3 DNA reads TGCAGTGCTAACGCTCGGGGTCCTGGGGCCAACGTCCTGACTTTC. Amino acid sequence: CSANARGPGANVLTF.

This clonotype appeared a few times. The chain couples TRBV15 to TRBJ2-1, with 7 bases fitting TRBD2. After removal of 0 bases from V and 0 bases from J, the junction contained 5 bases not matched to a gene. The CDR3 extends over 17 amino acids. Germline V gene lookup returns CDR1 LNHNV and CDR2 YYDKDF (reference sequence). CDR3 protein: CATSRDLRLASYNEQFF. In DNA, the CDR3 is TGTGCCACCAGCAGAGATTTGCGACTAGCCTCCTACAATGAGCAGTTCTTC.

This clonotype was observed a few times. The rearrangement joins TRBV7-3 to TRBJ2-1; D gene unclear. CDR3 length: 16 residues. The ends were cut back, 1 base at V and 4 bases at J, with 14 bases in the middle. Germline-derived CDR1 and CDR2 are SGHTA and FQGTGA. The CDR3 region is CASSLKLAVSYNEQFF. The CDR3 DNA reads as TGTGCCAGCAGCTTAAAGCTGGCAGTATCTTACAATGAGCAGTTCTTC.

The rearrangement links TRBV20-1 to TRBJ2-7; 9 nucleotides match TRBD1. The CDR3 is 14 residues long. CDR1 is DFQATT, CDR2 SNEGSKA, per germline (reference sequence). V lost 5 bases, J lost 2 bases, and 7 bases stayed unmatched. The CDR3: CSAEDRGPTYEQYF. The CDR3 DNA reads TGCAGTGCTGAGGACAGGGGTCCTACCTACGAGCAGTACTTC.

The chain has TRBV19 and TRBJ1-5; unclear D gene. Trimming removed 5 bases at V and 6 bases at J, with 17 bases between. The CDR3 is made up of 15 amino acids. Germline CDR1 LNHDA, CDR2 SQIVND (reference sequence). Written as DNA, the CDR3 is TGTGCCAGTAGTGGCAGCACTCAGTTAATTCAGCCCCAGCATTTT. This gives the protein CASSGSTQLIQPQHF.

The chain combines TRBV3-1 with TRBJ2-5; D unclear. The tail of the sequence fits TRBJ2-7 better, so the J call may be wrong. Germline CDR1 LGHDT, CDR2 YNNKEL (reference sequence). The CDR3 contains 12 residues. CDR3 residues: CASSPNPYEQYF. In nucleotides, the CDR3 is TGTGCCAGCAGCCCCAACCCATACGAGCAGTACTTC.

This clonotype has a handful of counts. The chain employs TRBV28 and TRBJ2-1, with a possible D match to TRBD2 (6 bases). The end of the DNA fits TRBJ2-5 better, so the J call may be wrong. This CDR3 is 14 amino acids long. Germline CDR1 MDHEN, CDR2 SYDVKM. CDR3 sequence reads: CASSPLEGGGIQYF. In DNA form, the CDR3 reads TGTGCCAGCAGTCCCTTGGAGGGTGGTGGGATCCAGTACTTC.

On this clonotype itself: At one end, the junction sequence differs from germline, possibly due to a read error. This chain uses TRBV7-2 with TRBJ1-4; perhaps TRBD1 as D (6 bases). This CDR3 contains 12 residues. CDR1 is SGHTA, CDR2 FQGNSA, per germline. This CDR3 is CASRQGGEKLFF. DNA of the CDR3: TGTGCCAGCAGACAGGGCGGGGAAAAACTGTTCTTT.

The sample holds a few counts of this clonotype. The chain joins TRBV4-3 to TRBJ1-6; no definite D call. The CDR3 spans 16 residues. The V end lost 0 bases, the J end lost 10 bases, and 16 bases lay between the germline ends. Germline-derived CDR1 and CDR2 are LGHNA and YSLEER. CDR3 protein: CASSQDRGEPPSPLHF. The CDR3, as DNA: TGCGCCAGCAGCCAAGATCGGGGAGAGCCTCCATCACCCCTCCACTTT.